The sequence of this TCR beta chain was determined in a study of T cells after yellow fever vaccination. The CDR3 loop spans 15 amino acids. V shed 3 bases and J 2 bases; nucleotides not matched to a gene: 4. Germline CDR1 is MGHRA and CDR2 is YSYEKL. TCRdb independently ran MiXCR on the 5' RACE reads; one entry per CDR3 protein. There are 620,000 or so distinct CDR3 sequences in the sample; less than 20% occur only once, and 15% to 20% lies in the top ten. The receptor was isolated from a man aged 18-30 years who received the YFV17D yellow fever vaccine. J is TRBJ2-7 and V is TRBV4-1; 10 bases fit TRBD1. The sample consisted of PBMCs, taken about 5 days after the first yellow fever vaccination. For the CDR3, the DNA is TGCGCCAGCAGCCATGGAGACAGGGGGCCCTACGAGCAGTACTTC. Its protein product is CASSHGDRGPYEQYF.